This T cell receptor (beta chain) is from a study of cytomegalovirus exposure and HLA in healthy donors. Trimming took off 8 bases at V and 6 bases at J, with 10 bases between the two ends. The germline gives CDR1 MNHNS, CDR2 SASEGT. The CDR3 loop spans 11 amino acids. This PCR relied on a set of 60 Vbeta primers and 13 Jbeta primers. Original handling: In a later analysis, some 11 million of 75 million to 90 million unique beta chains occurred in at least two donors. TCRdb's table, derived via immunoSEQ multiplex PCR, lists solely in-frame clones and lacks some. V and J calls and clone size come straight from that table; D and trimming were deduced from the DNA. The table records about 180,000 clones, about three quarters of them present only once.

The sequence was collected from a middle-aged man in good health and CMV-seronegative. What was sequenced was PBMCs. The chain has TRBV6-1 and TRBJ2-5, with a tentative D call TRBD1 (5 bases). CDR3 DNA: TGTGCCAGCCTCAGGGAACAGACCCAGTACTTC. The encoded protein is CASLREQTQYF.